Shown below are 15 T cell receptor beta chains from a single sample sequenced in a study of radiation and T cells in renal cell carcinoma. TCRdb's copy holds only in-frame clones and misses some; the assay was immunoSEQ multiplex PCR. The data hold more than 11,000 clones, with 57% observed a single time. Specified treatment: treatment-naive control, cytoreductive nephrectomy. The sample consisted of tumor tissue, taken from a patient whose treatment was nephrectomy without radiotherapy. Source of these receptors: a man aged 45-60 years with renal cell carcinoma.

The chain uses TRBV18 and TRBJ1-1; no clear D. The CDR3 has 13 amino acids. CDR1 and CDR2 from the germline V gene are KGHSH and LQKENI. V was clipped by 3 bases and J by 5 bases, with 10 bases between them. The CDR3 region has the DNA TGTGCCAGCTCACCTCGGGGTTTTACTGAAGCTTTCTTT. Amino acids: CASSPRGFTEAFF.

The chain has TRBV30 and TRBJ1-2; D might be TRBD1 (6 bases). The CDR3 loop spans 11 amino acids. Between the trimmed V and J ends, which lost 3 bases and 8 bases, there was a span of 10 bases. Germline assignment: CDR1 GTSNPN and CDR2 SVGIG (reference sequence). The CDR3 sequence: CAWRRGGGYTF. The DNA of the CDR3 is TGTGCCTGGAGAAGGGGGGGCGGCTACACCTTC.

The V call is TRBV6-1, the J call TRBJ1-1; 9 bases line up with TRBD1. Trimming took 5 bases from V and 5 from J; bases not matched to a gene: 6. The V gene's germline CDR1 is MNHNS and CDR2 SASEGT. This CDR3 is 14 amino acids long. CDR3 sequence reads: CASSPLDRGTEAFF. Here the CDR3 DNA reads TGTGCCAGCAGTCCCCTGGACAGGGGAACTGAAGCTTTCTTT.

The chain couples TRBV18 to TRBJ1-1, with D possibly matching TRBD1 (5 bases). The germline V and J ends were trimmed by 6 bases and 8 bases, with 13 bases remaining between them. The CDR3 spans 12 residues. Per the germline V gene, CDR1 is KGHSH and CDR2 is LQKENI. This CDR3 reads CASSTKGLEAFF. CDR3 sequence (DNA): TGTGCCAGCTCCACCAAGGGGCTCGAAGCTTTCTTT. The full variable domain, completed using reference TRBV18 and TRBJ1-1, is NAGVMQNPRHLVRRRGQEARLRCSPMKGHSHVYWYRQLPEEGLKFMVYLQKENIIDESGMPKERFSAEFPKEGPSILRIQQVVRGDSAAYFCASSTKGLEAFFGQGTRLTVV.

This chain joins TRBV7-3 and TRBJ2-6; the D is unclear. Between the trimmed V and J ends, which lost 2 bases and 2 bases, there was a span of 4 bases. Germline lookup yields CDR1 SGHTA and CDR2 FQGTGA. The CDR3 is made up of 14 amino acids. CDR3 loop: CASSLLAGANVLTF. The CDR3 DNA is TGTGCCAGCAGCTTACTTGCTGGGGCCAACGTCCTGACTTTC.

The chain couples TRBV9 to TRBJ1-1; D possibly corresponds to TRBD1 (5 bases). Trimming removed 4 bases at V and 4 bases at J, with 17 bases between. The CDR3 sequence is 15 residues long. CDR1 is SGDLS and CDR2 is YYNGEE in the germline V gene. DNA of the CDR3: TGTGCCAGCAGCCCCCGGGAAGGGGTCGGCACTGAAGCTTTCTTT. Encoded protein: CASSPREGVGTEAFF.

CDR3 region: CSARSTDTQYF. The DNA of the CDR3 is TGCAGTGCTAGATCTACAGATACGCAGTATTTT. The chain couples TRBV20-1 to TRBJ2-3; no firm D call. Germline loops: CDR1 DFQATT, CDR2 SNEGSKA (reference sequence). The CDR3 has 11 residues. Trimming took off 2 bases at V and 3 bases at J, with 3 bases between the two ends.

The chain is built from TRBV7-3 and TRBJ2-3; 7 bases align to TRBD2. The CDR3 spans 14 residues. Germline CDR1 is SGHTA and CDR2 is FQGTGA. The junction had 4 bases not matched to a gene; V was cut back by 3 bases and J by 4 bases. DNA for the CDR3: TGTGCCAGCAGCTTGACTAGCTGGGCAGATACGCAGTATTTT. It encodes CASSLTSWADTQYF.

This chain uses TRBV10-2 with TRBJ2-1; D is undetermined. The CDR3 runs to 15 residues. Trimming left V 7 bases short and J 6 bases short, with 19 bases between. Germline CDR1 WSHSY, CDR2 SAAADI. DNA of the CDR3: TGCGCCAGCATAGGTACTCGAGAGGACCGCAATGAGCAGTTCTTC. Protein: CASIGTREDRNEQFF.

The rearrangement joins TRBV6-6 to TRBJ1-6; D unresolved. V lost 5 bases to trimming and J lost 5 bases, with 16 bases between them. Germline V gene data show CDR1 as MNHNY and CDR2 as SVGAGI (reference sequence). This CDR3 is 16 amino acids long. CDR3 nucleotide sequence: TGTGCCAGCAGTAACCGGGTCCAATCGGATAATTCACCCCTCCACTTT. Protein: CASSNRVQSDNSPLHF.

The J gene is TRBJ1-6, the V gene TRBV19, with D possibly being TRBD1 (6 bases). This CDR3 spans 14 amino acids. V lost 9 bases and J 0 bases, leaving 9 bases between the germline ends. CDR1 is LNHDA and CDR2 is SQIVND in the germline V gene (reference sequence). The CDR3 sequence is CASADSSYNSPLHF. CDR3 DNA sequence: TGTGCCAGCGCGGACAGCTCCTATAATTCACCCCTCCACTTT. The full variable domain, completed using reference TRBV19 and TRBJ1-6, is DGGITQSPKYLFRKEGQNVTLSCEQNLNHDAMYWYRQDPGQGLRLIYYSQIVNDFQKGDIAEGYSVSREKKESFPLTVTSAQKNPTAFYLCASADSSYNSPLHFGNGTRLTVT.

This clone appeared a single time. The J gene is TRBJ2-1, the V gene TRBV7-8, with 13 positions matching TRBD2. Trimming took 2 bases from V and 7 from J; bases not matched to a gene: 5. The germline CDR1 and CDR2 sequences are SGHVS and FQNEAQ. CDR3 size: 16 residues. The chain's CDR3 is CASSLTSGGAANEQFF. In nucleotides, the CDR3 is TGTGCCAGCAGCTTAACTAGCGGGGGGGCCGCGAATGAGCAGTTCTTC.

V gene TRBV4-1 combines with J gene TRBJ1-1; D unresolved. The ends were cut back, 0 bases at V and 6 bases at J, with 11 bases in the middle. The CDR3 consists of 14 residues. Germline assignment: CDR1 MGHRA and CDR2 YSYEKL. CDR3 DNA: TGCGCCAGCAGCCAAGACTGGGGAACCTCTGAAGCTTTCTTT. It yields the protein CASSQDWGTSEAFF.

The CDR3 reads CASSSMGGGLAFF. The DNA for the CDR3 is TGTGCCAGCAGTTCCATGGGCGGTGGACTAGCTTTCTTT. The chain employs TRBV27 and TRBJ1-1; no reliable D call. The CDR3 loop spans 13 amino acids. V was trimmed by 4 bases and J by 10 bases, leaving 16 bases between them. Germline loops: CDR1 MNHEY, CDR2 SMNVEV (reference sequence).

V gene TRBV9 combines with J gene TRBJ2-1; tentatively, D is TRBD1 (6 bases). CDR1 and CDR2 from the germline V gene are SGDLS and YYNGEE. The CDR3 is made up of 13 amino acids. The V gene lost 0 bases and the J gene lost 5 bases, with 6 bases spanning the gap. The CDR3: CASSVGDNNEQFF. CDR3 bases: TGTGCCAGCAGCGTAGGGGACAACAATGAGCAGTTCTTC.